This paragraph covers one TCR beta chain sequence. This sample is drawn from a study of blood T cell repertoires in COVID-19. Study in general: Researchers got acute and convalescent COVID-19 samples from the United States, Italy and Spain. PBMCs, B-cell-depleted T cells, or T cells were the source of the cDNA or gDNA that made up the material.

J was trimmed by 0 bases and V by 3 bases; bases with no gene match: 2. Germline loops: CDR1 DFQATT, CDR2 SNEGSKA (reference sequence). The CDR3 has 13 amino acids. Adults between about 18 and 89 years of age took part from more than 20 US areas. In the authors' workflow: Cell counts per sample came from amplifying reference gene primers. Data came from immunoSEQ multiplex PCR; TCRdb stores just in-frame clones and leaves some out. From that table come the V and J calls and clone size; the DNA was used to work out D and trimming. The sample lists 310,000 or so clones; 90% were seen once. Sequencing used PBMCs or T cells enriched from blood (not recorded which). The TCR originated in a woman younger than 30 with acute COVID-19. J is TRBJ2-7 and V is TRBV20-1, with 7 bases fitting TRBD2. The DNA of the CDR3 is TGCAGTGCTAGTAGCGGGTACTCCTACGAGCAGTACTTC. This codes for CSASSGYSYEQYF.